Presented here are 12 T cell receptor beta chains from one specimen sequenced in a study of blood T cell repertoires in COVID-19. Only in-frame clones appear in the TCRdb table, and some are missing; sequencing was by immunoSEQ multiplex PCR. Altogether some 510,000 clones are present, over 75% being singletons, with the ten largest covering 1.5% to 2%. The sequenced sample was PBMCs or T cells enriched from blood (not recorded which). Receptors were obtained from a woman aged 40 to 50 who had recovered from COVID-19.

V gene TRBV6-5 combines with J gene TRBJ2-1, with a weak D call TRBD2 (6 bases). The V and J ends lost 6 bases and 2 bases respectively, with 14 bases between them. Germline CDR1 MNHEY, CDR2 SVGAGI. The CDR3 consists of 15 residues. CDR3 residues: CASSRSGGAYNEQFF. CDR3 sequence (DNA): TGTGCCAGCAGCCGTTCGGGCGGGGCCTACAATGAGCAGTTCTTC.

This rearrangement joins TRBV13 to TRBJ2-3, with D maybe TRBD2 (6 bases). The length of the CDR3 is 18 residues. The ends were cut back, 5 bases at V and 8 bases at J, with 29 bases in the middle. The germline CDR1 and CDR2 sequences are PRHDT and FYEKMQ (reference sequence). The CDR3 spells CASSRAGPAMSLEGTQYF. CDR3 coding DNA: TGTGCCAGCAGCCGCGCCGGGCCAGCGATGTCCTTGGAGGGTACGCAGTATTTT.

The CDR3: CASPKRIYGGYTF. DNA for the CDR3: TGTGCCAGCCCCAAGAGGATTTATGGTGGCTACACCTTC. The chain has TRBV27 and TRBJ1-2; D is ambiguous. The V end was cut by 8 bases, the J end by 7 bases, with 17 bases between. Germline loops: CDR1 MNHEY, CDR2 SMNVEV (reference sequence). The CDR3 consists of 13 residues.

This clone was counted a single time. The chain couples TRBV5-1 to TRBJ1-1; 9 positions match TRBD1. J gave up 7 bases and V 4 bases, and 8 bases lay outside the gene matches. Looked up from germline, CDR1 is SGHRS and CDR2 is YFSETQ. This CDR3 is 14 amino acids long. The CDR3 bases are TGCGCCAGCAGCGGATGGACAGGGGAAGGTGAAGCTTTCTTT. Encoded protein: CASSGWTGEGEAFF.

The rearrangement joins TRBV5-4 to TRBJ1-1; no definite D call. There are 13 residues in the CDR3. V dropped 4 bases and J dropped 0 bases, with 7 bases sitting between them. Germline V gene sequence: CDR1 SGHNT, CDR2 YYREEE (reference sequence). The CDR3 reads CASSQTLNTEAFF. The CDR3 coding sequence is TGTGCCAGCAGCCAAACACTGAACACTGAAGCTTTCTTT.

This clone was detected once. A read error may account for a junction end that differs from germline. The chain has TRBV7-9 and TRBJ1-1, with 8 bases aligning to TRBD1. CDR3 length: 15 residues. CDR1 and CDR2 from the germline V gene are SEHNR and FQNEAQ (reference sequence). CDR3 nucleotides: TGTGCCAGCAGCTTATTGACAGGGGCGAACGCTGAAGCTTTCTTT. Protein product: CASSLLTGANAEAFF.

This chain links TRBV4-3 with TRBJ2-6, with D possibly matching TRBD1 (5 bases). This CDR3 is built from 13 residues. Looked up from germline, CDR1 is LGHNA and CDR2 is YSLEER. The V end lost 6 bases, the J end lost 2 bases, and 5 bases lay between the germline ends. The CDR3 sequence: CASRGAGANVLTF. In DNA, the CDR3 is TGCGCCAGCAGAGGGGCTGGGGCCAACGTCCTGACTTTC.

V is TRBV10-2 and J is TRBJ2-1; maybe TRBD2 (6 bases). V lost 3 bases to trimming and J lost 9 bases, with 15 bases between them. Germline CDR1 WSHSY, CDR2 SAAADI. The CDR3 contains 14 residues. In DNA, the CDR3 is TGCGCCAGCAGTGACTGGCGGGAAATGGGTGAGCAGTTCTTC. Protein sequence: CASSDWREMGEQFF.

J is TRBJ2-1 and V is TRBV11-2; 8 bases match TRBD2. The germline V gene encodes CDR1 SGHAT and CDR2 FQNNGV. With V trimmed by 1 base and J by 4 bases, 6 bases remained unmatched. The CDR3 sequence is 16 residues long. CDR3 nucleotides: TGTGCCAGCAGCTTAGGCCTAGCGGGCCTGTACAATGAGCAGTTCTTC. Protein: CASSLGLAGLYNEQFF.

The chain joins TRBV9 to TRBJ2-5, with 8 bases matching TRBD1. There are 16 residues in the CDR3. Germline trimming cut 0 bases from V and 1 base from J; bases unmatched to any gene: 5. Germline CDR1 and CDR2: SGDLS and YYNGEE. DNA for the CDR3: TGTGCCAGCAGCGTAGCGGGACAGGTCGGCCAAGAGACCCAGTACTTC. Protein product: CASSVAGQVGQETQYF. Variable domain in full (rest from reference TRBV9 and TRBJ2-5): DSGVTQTPKHLITATGQRVTLRCSPRSGDLSVYWYQQSLDQGLQFLIQYYNGEERAKGNILERFSAQQFPDLHSELNLSSLELGDSALYFCASSVAGQVGQETQYFGPGTRLLVL.

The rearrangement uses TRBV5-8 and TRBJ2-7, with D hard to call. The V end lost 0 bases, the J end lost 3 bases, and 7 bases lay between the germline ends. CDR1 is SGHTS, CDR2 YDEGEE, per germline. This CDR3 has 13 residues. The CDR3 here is CASSLGRSYEQYF. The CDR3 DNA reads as TGTGCCAGCAGCTTGGGACGGAGCTACGAGCAGTACTTC.

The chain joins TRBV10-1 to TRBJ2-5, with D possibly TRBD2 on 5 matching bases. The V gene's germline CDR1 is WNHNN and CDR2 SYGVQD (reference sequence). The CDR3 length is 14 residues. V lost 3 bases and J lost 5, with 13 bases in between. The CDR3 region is CASSDNGGAETQYF. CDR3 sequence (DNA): TGCGCCAGCAGTGATAACGGAGGCGCGGAGACCCAGTACTTC.